The 10 T cell receptor beta chains reported below all come from one sample, sequenced in a study of cytomegalovirus exposure and HLA in healthy donors. The primer mix had 60 Vbeta and 13 Jbeta primers. Generated by immunoSEQ multiplex PCR, the TCRdb table keeps only in-frame clones and is missing some. This sample contains around 130,000 clones. Specimen: PBMCs. The receptors derive from a woman in her sixties or seventies in good health and CMV-seronegative.

The V gene is TRBV2, the J gene TRBJ1-5; 9 bases are a match to TRBD1. The J segment lost 7 bases and the V segment lost 8 bases, leaving 6 bases of the junction unmatched. The germline gives CDR1 SNHLY, CDR2 FYNNEI. The CDR3 spans 13 residues. The CDR3: CASGGQGGQPQHF. CDR3 in DNA: TGTGCCAGCGGGGGACAGGGCGGCCAGCCCCAGCATTTT.

The V gene is TRBV19, the J gene TRBJ2-7; D is unresolved. The V gene lost 1 base and the J gene lost 1 base, with 8 bases spanning the gap. This CDR3 is built from 14 residues. The germline gives CDR1 LNHDA, CDR2 SQIVND (reference sequence). CDR3 nucleotides: TGTGCCAGTAGTATAGTCGCGGATTCCTACGAGCAGTACTTC. Its protein is CASSIVADSYEQYF.

V gene TRBV5-1 combines with J gene TRBJ1-5; weak D call: TRBD1 (6 bases). The CDR3 contains 15 residues. V dropped 2 bases and J dropped 3 bases, with 12 bases sitting between them. The germline V gene encodes CDR1 SGHRS and CDR2 YFSETQ. Here the CDR3 DNA reads TGCGCCAGCAGCTTCGAGGCAGGGGCCAATCAGCCCCAGCATTTT. It encodes CASSFEAGANQPQHF.

The gene calls are TRBV9 and TRBJ2-7, with TRBD1 matching over 9 bases. V shed 0 bases and J 3 bases; nucleotides not matched to a gene: 10. The CDR3 spans 17 residues. Germline lookup yields CDR1 SGDLS and CDR2 YYNGEE. The CDR3, as DNA: TGTGCCAGCAGCGTAGGCCCCACGGGGACAGGGCTCTACGAGCAGTACTTC. Residues: CASSVGPTGTGLYEQYF.

CDR3 region: CASRNALGQAIVNTF. Here the CDR3 DNA reads TGTGCCAGCCGCAATGCGCTGGGACAGGCGATCGTTAACACCTTC. The V and J genes are TRBV28 and TRBJ1-2; 8 positions agree with TRBD1. Germline lookup yields CDR1 MDHEN and CDR2 SYDVKM. With V trimmed by 8 bases and J by 12 bases, 20 bases remained unmatched. The length of the CDR3 is 15 residues.

This sequence joins TRBV30 and TRBJ1-5, with a possible D match to TRBD1 (6 bases). V was trimmed by 3 bases and J by 2 bases, leaving 20 bases between them. The V gene's germline CDR1 is GTSNPN and CDR2 SVGIG (reference sequence). The length of the CDR3 is 17 residues. CDR3 in DNA: TGTGCCTGGAGCGACAGTTACAGGGTAGTGGGCAATCAGCCCCAGCATTTT. This codes for CAWSDSYRVVGNQPQHF. The full variable domain, rest sourced from reference TRBV30 and TRBJ1-5, is SQTIHQWPATLVQPVGSPLSLECTVEGTSNPNLYWYRQAAGRGLQLLFYSVGIGQISSEVPQNLSASRPQDRQFILSSKKLLLSDSGFYLCAWSDSYRVVGNQPQHFGDGTRLSIL.

This chain links TRBV6-1 with TRBJ2-3; D gene uncertain. V shed 2 bases and J shed 1 base, with 16 bases lying between them. This CDR3 comprises 17 residues. In germline, CDR1 is MNHNS, CDR2 SASEGT. This CDR3 reads CASSERSHGAGTDTQYF. The CDR3 DNA is TGTGCCAGCAGTGAAAGGTCCCATGGCGCGGGCACAGATACGCAGTATTTT.

The CDR3 nucleotides are TGCAGCGTTTACATGGGCGGCAATCAGCCCCAGCATTTT. Amino acid sequence: CSVYMGGNQPQHF. This chain links TRBV29-1 with TRBJ1-5; D gene ambiguous. CDR1 is SQVTM, CDR2 ANQGSEA, per germline. The CDR3 consists of 13 residues. Trimming took off 5 bases at V and 2 bases at J, with 10 bases between the two ends.

The rearrangement links TRBV5-1 to TRBJ1-1; D perhaps matches TRBD1 (6 bases). In germline, CDR1 is SGHRS, CDR2 YFSETQ. With 4 bases removed from V and 0 bases from J, the gap between germline ends came to 13 bases. This CDR3 spans 15 amino acids. CDR3 sequence reads: CASSGVTGLNTEAFF. CDR3 DNA: TGCGCCAGCAGCGGGGTGACAGGACTGAACACTGAAGCTTTCTTT.

This sequence joins TRBV6-5 and TRBJ1-6, with D uncertain. The CDR3 consists of 12 residues. The V end was cut by 7 bases, the J end by 7 bases, with 8 bases between. Germline CDR1 reads MNHEY; CDR2 reads SVGAGI. As DNA, the CDR3 is TGTGCCAGCATGCGGAAAAATTCACCCCTCCACTTT. It codes for CASMRKNSPLHF.